Below are 21 T cell receptor beta chains sequenced from a single sample in a study of neurological immune-mediated disorders. Via MiXCR, TCRdb re-called the 5' RACE reads, giving one row per CDR3 protein. The table includes roughly 36,000 distinct CDR3 sequences, less than 9% detected once. The source material was CD4+ T cells from blood. Every receptor here comes from a man in his fifties in good health.

This clonotype has ten or more counts. V gene TRBV25-1 combines with J gene TRBJ1-1; a weak D match, TRBD1 (6 bases). Germline V gives CDR1 MGHDK, CDR2 SYGVNS. The CDR3 consists of 16 residues. V lost 4 bases to trimming and J lost 7 bases, with 22 bases between them. The CDR3 protein is CASSGVQGILMIEAFF. The CDR3 nucleotides read TGTGCCAGCAGTGGGGTCCAGGGGATCCTTATGATTGAAGCTTTCTTT. The complete variable domain, with remaining parts taken from reference TRBV25-1 and TRBJ1-1, reads EADIYQTPRYLVIGTGKKITLECSQTMGHDKMYWYQQDPGMELHLIHYSYGVNSTEKGDLSSESTVSRIRTEHFPLTLESARPSHTSQYLCASSGVQGILMIEAFFGQGTRLTVV.

This clonotype was picked up many times. V usage is TRBV5-1 and J usage is TRBJ2-2; no reliable D call. CDR1 is SGHRS and CDR2 is YFSETQ in the germline V gene. V was shortened by 1 base and J by 6 bases, with 13 bases between the two germline ends. The CDR3 spans 15 residues. The CDR3 spells CASSLRRMGSGELFF. Written as DNA, the CDR3 is TGCGCCAGCAGCTTGCGAAGGATGGGGTCCGGGGAGCTGTTTTTT.

This clonotype was detected many times. The chain combines TRBV4-1 with TRBJ1-1, with D possibly matching TRBD1 (5 bases). The germline CDR1 and CDR2 sequences are MGHRA and YSYEKL. The CDR3 contains 12 residues. V lost 4 bases and J lost 6, with 9 bases in between. CDR3 nucleotides: TGCGCCAGCAGCCCAGCGGGGGCTGAAGCTTTCTTT. This translates into CASSPAGAEAFF.

This clonotype has ten or more counts. V is TRBV20-1 and J is TRBJ2-3; TRBD2 agrees at 7 bases. The V segment lost 2 bases and the J segment 1 base; nucleotides outside the gene matches: 0. This CDR3 has 13 residues. CDR1 and CDR2 (germline): DFQATT, SNEGSKA (reference sequence). In nucleotides, the CDR3 is TGCAGTGCTAGAACTAGCGGCACAGATACGCAGTATTTT. The encoded protein is CSARTSGTDTQYF.

This chain connects TRBV20-1 to TRBJ1-3, with a tentative D call TRBD1 (5 bases). This CDR3 is built from 15 residues. V lost 4 bases, J lost 0 bases, and 13 bases lay in between. Germline V gene lookup returns CDR1 DFQATT and CDR2 SNEGSKA (reference sequence). The CDR3 spells CSAKRGHHSGNTIYF. The CDR3 DNA follows: TGCAGTGCTAAAAGAGGACACCACTCTGGAAACACCATATATTTT.

In this sample, this clonotype turned up many times. This chain links TRBV28 with TRBJ1-4; D call uncertain. CDR3 size: 14 residues. V shed 7 bases and J shed 5 bases, with 14 bases lying between them. CDR1 is MDHEN and CDR2 is SYDVKM in the germline V gene. Here the CDR3 DNA reads TGTGCCAGCATCAACCGGGATTCGAATGAAAAACTGTTTTTT. This encodes CASINRDSNEKLFF.

This clonotype was recorded many times. The V call is TRBV6-2 or TRBV6-3, the J call TRBJ2-2; TRBD2 matches at 7 bases. Germline trimming cut 5 bases from V and 2 bases from J; bases unmatched to any gene: 8. The CDR3 is 16 residues long. Germline lookup yields CDR1 MNHEY and CDR2 SVGEGT. CDR3 amino acids: CASSPAGTNNTGELFF. The CDR3 DNA sequence: TGTGCCAGCAGTCCAGCCGGGACTAATAACACCGGGGAGCTGTTTTTT.

This chain joins TRBV24-1 and TRBJ1-3, with unresolved D. The length of the CDR3 is 13 residues. V lost 2 bases and J lost 8, with 9 bases in between. Germline-derived CDR1 and CDR2 are KGHDR and SFDVKD. The CDR3 loop reads CATSDSGEYTIYF. The CDR3 coding sequence is TGTGCCACCAGTGATTCAGGAGAGTACACCATATATTTT.

In this sample, this clonotype turned up many times. The chain has TRBV25-1 and TRBJ2-5, with 7 bases fitting TRBD1. CDR3 length: 13 residues. The germline V gene encodes CDR1 MGHDK and CDR2 SYGVNS. The V gene end was trimmed by 4 bases and the J gene end by 6 bases; junction bases not matched to a gene: 5. The CDR3 bases are TGTGCCAGCAGTGTCCCAGGGGGACAGACCCAGTACTTC. Its protein is CASSVPGGQTQYF.

This clonotype has a count of ten or more. The chain couples TRBV28 to TRBJ2-2; 7 nucleotides match TRBD2. The CDR3 contains 13 residues. Germline V CDR1 and CDR2: MDHEN, SYDVKM. With V trimmed by 7 bases and J by 2 bases, 1 base remained unmatched. Here the CDR3 DNA reads TGTGCCAGCACTAGCGGAAACACCGGGGAGCTGTTTTTT. This gives the protein CASTSGNTGELFF.

This clonotype has a count of ten or more. The V and J genes are TRBV6-5 and TRBJ2-7; TRBD1 might be the D (6 bases). Germline CDR1 reads MNHEY; CDR2 reads SVGAGI. Between the trimmed V and J ends, which lost 6 bases and 0 bases, there was a span of 9 bases. CDR3 length equals 13 residues. In nucleotides, the CDR3 is TGTGCCAGCAGAGGGGACAACTCCTACGAGCAGTACTTC. This encodes CASRGDNSYEQYF.

Only one count was recorded for this clonotype. Relative to the germline gene, one junction end is altered; a read error may explain this. The chain carries TRBV5-1 and TRBJ2-2; a weak D match, TRBD2 (6 bases). The germline V gene has CDR1 SGHRS and CDR2 YFSETQ. The CDR3 is made up of 16 amino acids. Here the CDR3 DNA reads TGTGCCAGCAGCCCGGCCGGGAGTCCCAACACCGGGGAGCTGTTTTTT. Translation gives CASSPAGSPNTGELFF.

This clonotype was recorded at least ten times. The gene calls are TRBV6-1 and TRBJ1-1; TRBD1 is a possible D gene (5 bases). The CDR3 spans 14 residues. Trimming cost V 5 bases and J 0 bases, with 10 bases left between them. Germline V gene data show CDR1 as MNHNS and CDR2 as SASEGT. Here the CDR3 reads CASSKLQVNTEAFF. CDR3 sequence (DNA): TGTGCCAGCAGTAAGTTACAGGTGAACACTGAAGCTTTCTTT.

This clonotype was seen at least ten times. The rearrangement uses TRBV6-6 and TRBJ2-3, with a tentative D call TRBD1 (6 bases). The germline V and J ends were trimmed by 0 bases and 1 base, with 14 bases remaining between them. Germline V CDR1 and CDR2: MNHNY, SVGAGI (reference sequence). This CDR3 is 17 amino acids long. Here the CDR3 reads CASSYSSQGWGTDTQYF. As DNA, the CDR3 is TGTGCCAGCAGTTACTCGTCACAGGGCTGGGGCACAGATACGCAGTATTTT.

This clonotype was counted many times. The chain is built from TRBV7-3 and TRBJ2-3; TRBD2 agrees at 8 bases. After removal of 7 bases from V and 6 bases from J, the junction contained 15 bases not matched to a gene. Germline lookup yields CDR1 SGHTA and CDR2 FQGTGA. This CDR3 spans 16 amino acids. The CDR3 region has the DNA TGTGCCAGCACCCTGAGGGTAGCGGGGCGCGGGGATACGCAGTATTTT. Residues: CASTLRVAGRGDTQYF.

This clonotype occurred many times. This sequence joins TRBV20-1 and TRBJ2-3; D is unclear. Germline V gene data show CDR1 as DFQATT and CDR2 as SNEGSKA (reference sequence). V dropped 0 bases and J dropped 2 bases, with 3 bases sitting between them. CDR3 length equals 12 residues. The CDR3 is CSARENTDTQYF. DNA of the CDR3: TGCAGTGCTAGAGAAAACACAGATACGCAGTATTTT.

The table lists this clonotype with many counts. The chain uses TRBV20-1 and TRBJ2-7, with D possibly TRBD2 on 6 matching bases. Trimming stripped 6 bases from V and 2 bases from J, with 17 bases between. The CDR3 has 14 amino acids. CDR1 is DFQATT and CDR2 is SNEGSKA in the germline V gene (reference sequence). The CDR3 spells CSAGAPGVAYEQYF. The CDR3 nucleotides read TGCAGTGCCGGGGCCCCGGGGGTAGCCTACGAGCAGTACTTC.

This clonotype has at least ten counts. CDR3 in amino acids: CSARSGGYQETQYF. Here the CDR3 DNA reads TGCAGTGCTAGGTCTGGGGGGTACCAAGAGACCCAGTACTTC. The J gene is TRBJ2-5, the V gene TRBV20-1, with a possible D match to TRBD2 (6 bases). Germline CDR1 and CDR2: DFQATT and SNEGSKA (reference sequence). This CDR3 is 14 amino acids long. Trimming took 3 bases from V and 0 from J, leaving 11 bases between them.

V is TRBV5-1 and J is TRBJ2-2; D may be TRBD1 or TRBD2 (5 bases each). This CDR3 region has 16 residues. Trimming cost V 4 bases and J 6 bases, with 19 bases left between them. From germline, CDR1 is SGHRS and CDR2 YFSETQ. Here the CDR3 DNA reads TGCGCCAGCAGCGGGGTCGGGGCCACCCGGGCCGGGGAGCTGTTTTTT. It specifies CASSGVGATRAGELFF.

In its sample, this clonotype was seen many times. A read error may be the cause here, since a much bigger clone is one base away. V gene TRBV20-1 combines with J gene TRBJ2-7, with D perhaps TRBD2 (6 bases). Trimming removed 5 bases at V and 6 bases at J, with 20 bases between. The germline gives CDR1 DFQATT, CDR2 SNEGSKA (reference sequence). The CDR3 extends over 14 amino acids. CDR3 in DNA: TGCAGTGCTGCCATACTAGTGGGAGGTGGCGAGCAGTACTTC. Translating it yields CSAAILVGGGEQYF.

This clonotype was counted ten times or more. The gene calls are TRBV20-1 and TRBJ2-5; D perhaps matches TRBD2 (5 bases). This CDR3 comprises 12 residues. V shed 6 bases and J shed 8 bases, with 16 bases lying between them. The V gene's germline CDR1 is DFQATT and CDR2 SNEGSKA (reference sequence). CDR3 sequence: CSAGEFKRTQYF. CDR3 DNA: TGCAGTGCCGGGGAGTTCAAGAGAACCCAGTACTTC.